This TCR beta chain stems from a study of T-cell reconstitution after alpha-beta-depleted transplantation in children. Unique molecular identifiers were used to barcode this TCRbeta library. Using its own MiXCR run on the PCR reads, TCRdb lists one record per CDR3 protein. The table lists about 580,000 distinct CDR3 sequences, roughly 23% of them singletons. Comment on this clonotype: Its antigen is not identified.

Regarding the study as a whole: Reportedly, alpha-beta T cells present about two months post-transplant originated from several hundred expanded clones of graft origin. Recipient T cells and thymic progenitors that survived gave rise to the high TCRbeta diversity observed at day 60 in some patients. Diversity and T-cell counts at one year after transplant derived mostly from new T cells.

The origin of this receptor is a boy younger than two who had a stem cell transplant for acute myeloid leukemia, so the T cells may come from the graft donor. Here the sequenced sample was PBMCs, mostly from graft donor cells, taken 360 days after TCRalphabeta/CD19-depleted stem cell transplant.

The CDR3 loop reads CASSQQGASATNEKLFF. The DNA for the CDR3 is TGCGCCAGCAGCCAACAGGGGGCCTCTGCAACTAATGAAAAACTGTTTTTT. This chain connects TRBV5-1 to TRBJ1-4; 9 bases map to TRBD1. CDR3 length equals 17 residues. Per germline, CDR1 SGHRS and CDR2 YFSETQ. The ends lost 4 bases at V and 0 bases at J; junction bases unmatched: 7.